The source of this T cell receptor (beta chain) is a study of T cell repertoires in cytomegalovirus infection. This clonotype has just a few counts. Its antigen is still unknown. TCRdb reanalysed the reads using MiXCR and keeps one entry per CDR3 protein. The sample has some 800,000 distinct CDR3 sequences; approximately 29% are singletons. This CDR3 region has 14 residues. Trimming at V came to 6 bases and at J to 3 bases, leaving 4 bases not matched to a gene. Sequenced here: cultured CD8+ T cells from PBMCs, sampled from culture after CMV antigen stimulation. This sequence joins TRBV12-3 or TRBV12-4 and TRBJ2-2, with 7 positions matching TRBD1. The TCR was taken from a human donor in good health (CMV status not recorded). Some clones in this sample may be carry-over from other donors' samples. The CDR3 DNA follows: TGTGCCAGCAGCCACAGGGGTGACACCGGGGAGCTGTTTTTT. This translates into CASSHRGDTGELFF.